This T cell receptor beta chain was obtained from a study of identical twins. The V gene's germline CDR1 is SEHNR and CDR2 FQNEAQ (reference sequence). CDR3 length equals 15 residues. V gave up 4 bases and J gave up 0 bases, with 10 bases separating them. TCRdb used MiXCR to reprocess the 5' RACE reads, holding one entry per CDR3 protein. The repertoire has just over 500,000 distinct CDR3 sequences, roughly a fifth of them found once; the top ten carry about 0.91%. These data also featured in a second study, about T cells expressing NK-cell markers.

The clonotype was recovered from a woman between 18 and 30 years old in good health. The sample taken for sequencing was CD4+ T cells sorted from blood. The chain joins TRBV7-9 to TRBJ2-1; unclear D gene. The CDR3 is CASSSKVSSYNEQFF. CDR3 sequence (DNA): TGTGCCAGCAGCTCGAAAGTTAGCTCCTACAATGAGCAGTTCTTC.